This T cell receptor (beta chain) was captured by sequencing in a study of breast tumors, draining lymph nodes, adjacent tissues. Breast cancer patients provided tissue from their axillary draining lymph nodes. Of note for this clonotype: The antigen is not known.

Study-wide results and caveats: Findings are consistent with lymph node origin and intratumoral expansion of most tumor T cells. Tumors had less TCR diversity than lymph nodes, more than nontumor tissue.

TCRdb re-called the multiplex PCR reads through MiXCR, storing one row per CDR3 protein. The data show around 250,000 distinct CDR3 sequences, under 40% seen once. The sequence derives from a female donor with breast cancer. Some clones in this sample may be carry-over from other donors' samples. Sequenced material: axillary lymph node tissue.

The CDR3 here is CASSQLLAGTDTQYF. The CDR3 DNA is TGTGCCAGCAGCCAACTCCTGGCGGGCACAGATACGCAGTATTTT. This chain connects TRBV16 to TRBJ2-3, with unresolved D. This CDR3 has 15 residues. V lost 2 bases, J lost 1 base, and 10 bases lay in between. CDR1 is KGHSY, CDR2 FQNENV, per germline.